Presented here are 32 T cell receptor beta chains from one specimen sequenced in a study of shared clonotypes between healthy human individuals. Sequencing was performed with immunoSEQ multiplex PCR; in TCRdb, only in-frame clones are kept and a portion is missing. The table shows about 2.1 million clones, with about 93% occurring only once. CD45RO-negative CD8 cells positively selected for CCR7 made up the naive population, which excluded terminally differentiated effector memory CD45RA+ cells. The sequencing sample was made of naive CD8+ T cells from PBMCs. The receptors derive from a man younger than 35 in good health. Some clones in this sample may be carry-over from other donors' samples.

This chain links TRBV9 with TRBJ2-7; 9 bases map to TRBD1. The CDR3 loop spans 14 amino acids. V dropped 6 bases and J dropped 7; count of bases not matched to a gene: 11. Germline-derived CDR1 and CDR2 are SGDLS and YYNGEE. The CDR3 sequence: CASNGGQGIHEQYF. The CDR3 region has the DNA TGTGCCAGCAACGGGGGACAGGGCATTCATGAGCAGTACTTC. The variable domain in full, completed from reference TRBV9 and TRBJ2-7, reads DSGVTQTPKHLITATGQRVTLRCSPRSGDLSVYWYQQSLDQGLQFLIQYYNGEERAKGNILERFSAQQFPDLHSELNLSSLELGDSALYFCASNGGQGIHEQYFGPGTRLTVT.

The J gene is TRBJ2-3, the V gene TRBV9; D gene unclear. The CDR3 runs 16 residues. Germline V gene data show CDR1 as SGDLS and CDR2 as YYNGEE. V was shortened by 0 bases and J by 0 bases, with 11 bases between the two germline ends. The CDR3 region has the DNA TGTGCCAGCAGCGTAGCTACCATGACTAGCACAGATACGCAGTATTTT. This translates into CASSVATMTSTDTQYF.

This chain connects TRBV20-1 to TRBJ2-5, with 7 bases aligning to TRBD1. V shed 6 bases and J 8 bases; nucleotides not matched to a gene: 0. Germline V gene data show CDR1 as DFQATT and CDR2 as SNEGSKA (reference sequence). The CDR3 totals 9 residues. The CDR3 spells CSAGGTQYF. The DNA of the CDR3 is TGCAGTGCAGGGGGCACCCAGTACTTC.

The CDR3 DNA reads as TGCGCCAGCAGCTTGGGAACCCCGGTTAGCGGGAGGCCCTACAATGAGCAGTTCTTC. Its translation: CASSLGTPVSGRPYNEQFF. The chain combines TRBV5-1 with TRBJ2-1; 10 bases line up with TRBD2. Germline lookup yields CDR1 SGHRS and CDR2 YFSETQ. CDR3 size: 19 residues. V lost 0 bases, J lost 2 bases, and 11 bases stayed unmatched.

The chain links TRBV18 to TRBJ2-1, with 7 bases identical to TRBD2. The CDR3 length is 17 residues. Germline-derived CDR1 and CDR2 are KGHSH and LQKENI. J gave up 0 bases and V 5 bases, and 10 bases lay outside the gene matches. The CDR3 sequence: CASSRYMGGSSYNEQFF. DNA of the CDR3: TGTGCCAGCTCAAGATACATGGGAGGGAGCTCCTACAATGAGCAGTTCTTC. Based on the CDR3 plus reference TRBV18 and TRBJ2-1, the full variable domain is NAGVMQNPRHLVRRRGQEARLRCSPMKGHSHVYWYRQLPEEGLKFMVYLQKENIIDESGMPKERFSAEFPKEGPSILRIQQVVRGDSAAYFCASSRYMGGSSYNEQFFGPGTRLTVL.

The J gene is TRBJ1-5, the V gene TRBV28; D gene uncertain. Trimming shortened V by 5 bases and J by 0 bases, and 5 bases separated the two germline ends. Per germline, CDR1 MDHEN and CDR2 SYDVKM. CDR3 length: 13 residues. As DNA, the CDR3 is TGTGCCAGCAGTGGAAATAGCAATCAGCCCCAGCATTTT. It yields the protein CASSGNSNQPQHF.

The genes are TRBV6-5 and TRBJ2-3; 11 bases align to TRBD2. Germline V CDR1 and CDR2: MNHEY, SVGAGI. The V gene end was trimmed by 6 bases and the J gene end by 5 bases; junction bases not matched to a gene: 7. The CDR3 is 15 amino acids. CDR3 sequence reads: CASSRTSGPLDTQYF. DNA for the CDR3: TGTGCCAGCAGCAGGACTAGCGGGCCTCTAGATACGCAGTATTTT.

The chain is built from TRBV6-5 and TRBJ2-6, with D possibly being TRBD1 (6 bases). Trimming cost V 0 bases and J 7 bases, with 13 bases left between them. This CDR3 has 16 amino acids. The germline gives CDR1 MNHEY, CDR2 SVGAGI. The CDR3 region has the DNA TGTGCCAGCAGTTACTCGACTGGGGGCTTTGCCAACGTCCTGACTTTC. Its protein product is CASSYSTGGFANVLTF.

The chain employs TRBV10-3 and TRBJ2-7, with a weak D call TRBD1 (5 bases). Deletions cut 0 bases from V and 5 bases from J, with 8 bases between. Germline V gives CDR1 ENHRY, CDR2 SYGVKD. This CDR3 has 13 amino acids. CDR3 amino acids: CAISESWGNEQYF. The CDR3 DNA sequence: TGTGCCATCAGTGAGTCCTGGGGCAACGAGCAGTACTTC.

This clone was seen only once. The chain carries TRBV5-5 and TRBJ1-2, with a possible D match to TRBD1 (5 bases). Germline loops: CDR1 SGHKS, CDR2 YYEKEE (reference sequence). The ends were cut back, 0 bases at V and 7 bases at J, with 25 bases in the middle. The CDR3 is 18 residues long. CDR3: CASSLATGLPGRVGGYTF. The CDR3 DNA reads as TGTGCCAGCAGCTTGGCGACGGGACTGCCCGGGCGGGTCGGTGGCTACACCTTC.

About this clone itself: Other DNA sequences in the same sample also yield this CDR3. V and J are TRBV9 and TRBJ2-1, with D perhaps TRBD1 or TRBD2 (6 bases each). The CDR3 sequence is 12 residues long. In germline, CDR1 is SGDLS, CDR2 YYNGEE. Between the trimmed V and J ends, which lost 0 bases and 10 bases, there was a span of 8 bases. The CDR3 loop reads CASSVGGGEQFF. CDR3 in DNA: TGTGCCAGCAGCGTAGGAGGGGGGGAGCAGTTCTTC.

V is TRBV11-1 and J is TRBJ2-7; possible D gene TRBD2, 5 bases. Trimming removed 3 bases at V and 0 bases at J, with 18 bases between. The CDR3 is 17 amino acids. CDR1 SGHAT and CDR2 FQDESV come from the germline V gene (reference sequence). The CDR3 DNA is TGTGCCAGCAGCTTGAGTGAGCGAGCGGAAAGCTCCTACGAGCAGTACTTC. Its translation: CASSLSERAESSYEQYF. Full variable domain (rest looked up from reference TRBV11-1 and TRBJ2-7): EAEVAQSPRYKITEKSQAVAFWCDPISGHATLYWYRQILGQGPELLVQFQDESVVDDSQLPKDRFSAERLKGVDSTLKIQPAELGDSAMYLCASSLSERAESSYEQYFGPGTRLTVT.

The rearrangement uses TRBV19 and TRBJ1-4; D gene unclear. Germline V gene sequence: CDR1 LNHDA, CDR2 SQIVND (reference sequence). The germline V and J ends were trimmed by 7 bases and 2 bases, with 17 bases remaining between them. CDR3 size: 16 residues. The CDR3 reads CASKPHTRATNEKLFF. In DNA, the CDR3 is TGTGCCAGTAAGCCTCATACAAGGGCCACTAATGAAAAACTGTTTTTT.

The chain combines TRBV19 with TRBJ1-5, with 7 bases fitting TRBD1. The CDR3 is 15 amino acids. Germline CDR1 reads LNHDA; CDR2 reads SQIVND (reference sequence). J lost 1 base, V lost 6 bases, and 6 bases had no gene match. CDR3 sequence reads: CASSDMTGSNQPQHF. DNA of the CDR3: TGTGCCAGTAGCGATATGACAGGGAGCAATCAGCCCCAGCATTTT.

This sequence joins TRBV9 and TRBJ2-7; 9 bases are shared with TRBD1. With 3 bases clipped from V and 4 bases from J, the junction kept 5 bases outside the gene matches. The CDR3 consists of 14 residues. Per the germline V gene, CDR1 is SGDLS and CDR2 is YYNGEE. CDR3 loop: CASSEGQGRYEQYF. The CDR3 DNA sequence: TGTGCCAGCAGCGAGGGACAGGGACGGTACGAGCAGTACTTC.

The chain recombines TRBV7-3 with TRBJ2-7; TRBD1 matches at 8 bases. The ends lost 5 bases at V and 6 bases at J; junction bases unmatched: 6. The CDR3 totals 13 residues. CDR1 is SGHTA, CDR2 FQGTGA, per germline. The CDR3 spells CASSVDRGGEQYF. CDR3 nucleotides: TGTGCCAGCAGCGTAGACAGGGGTGGCGAGCAGTACTTC.

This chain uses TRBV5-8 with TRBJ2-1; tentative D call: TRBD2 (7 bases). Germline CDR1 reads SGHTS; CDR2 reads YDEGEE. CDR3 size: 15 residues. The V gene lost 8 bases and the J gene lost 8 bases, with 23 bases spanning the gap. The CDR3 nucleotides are TGTGCCAGTAGTCCCGGGGGGCGGGAGAAAGATGAGCAGTTCTTC. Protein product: CASSPGGREKDEQFF.

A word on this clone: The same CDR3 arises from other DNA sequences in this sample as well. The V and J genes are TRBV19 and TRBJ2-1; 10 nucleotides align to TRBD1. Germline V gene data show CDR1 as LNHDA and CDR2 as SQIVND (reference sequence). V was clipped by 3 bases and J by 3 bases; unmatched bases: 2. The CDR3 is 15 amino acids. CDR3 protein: CASSIDRGHYNEQFF. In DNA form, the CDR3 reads TGTGCCAGTAGTATTGACAGGGGGCACTACAATGAGCAGTTCTTC.

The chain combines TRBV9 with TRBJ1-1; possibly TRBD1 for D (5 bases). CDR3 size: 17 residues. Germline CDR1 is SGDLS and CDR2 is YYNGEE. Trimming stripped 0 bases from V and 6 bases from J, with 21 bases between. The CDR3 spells CASSVGEVGREGAEAFF. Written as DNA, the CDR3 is TGTGCCAGCAGCGTAGGTGAGGTCGGCAGGGAGGGCGCTGAAGCTTTCTTT. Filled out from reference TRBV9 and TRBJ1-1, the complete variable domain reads DSGVTQTPKHLITATGQRVTLRCSPRSGDLSVYWYQQSLDQGLQFLIQYYNGEERAKGNILERFSAQQFPDLHSELNLSSLELGDSALYFCASSVGEVGREGAEAFFGQGTRLTVV.

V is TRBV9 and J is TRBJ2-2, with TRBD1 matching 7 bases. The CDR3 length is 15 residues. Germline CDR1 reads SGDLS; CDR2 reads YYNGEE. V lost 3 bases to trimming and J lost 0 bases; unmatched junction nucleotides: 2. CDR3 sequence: CASSGDRTNTGELFF. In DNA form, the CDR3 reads TGTGCCAGCAGCGGGGACAGAACGAACACCGGGGAGCTGTTTTTT.

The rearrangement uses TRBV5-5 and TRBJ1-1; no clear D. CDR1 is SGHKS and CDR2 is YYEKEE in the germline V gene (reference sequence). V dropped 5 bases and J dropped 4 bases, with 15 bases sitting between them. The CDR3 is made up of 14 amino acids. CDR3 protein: CASRHGSRSTEAFF. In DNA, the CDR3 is TGTGCCAGCAGACATGGCTCCCGGAGCACTGAAGCTTTCTTT.

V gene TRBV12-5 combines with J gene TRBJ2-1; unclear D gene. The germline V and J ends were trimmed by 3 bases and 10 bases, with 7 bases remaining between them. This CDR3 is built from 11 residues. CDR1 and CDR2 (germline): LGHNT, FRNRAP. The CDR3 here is CASGFPNEQFF. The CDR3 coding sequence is TGTGCTAGTGGTTTCCCCAACGAGCAGTTCTTC.

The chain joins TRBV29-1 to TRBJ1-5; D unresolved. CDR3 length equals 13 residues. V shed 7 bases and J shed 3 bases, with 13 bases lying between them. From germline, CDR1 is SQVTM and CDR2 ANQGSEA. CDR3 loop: CSAGGGTNQPQHF. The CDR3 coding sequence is TGCAGCGCGGGCGGCGGAACCAATCAGCCCCAGCATTTT.

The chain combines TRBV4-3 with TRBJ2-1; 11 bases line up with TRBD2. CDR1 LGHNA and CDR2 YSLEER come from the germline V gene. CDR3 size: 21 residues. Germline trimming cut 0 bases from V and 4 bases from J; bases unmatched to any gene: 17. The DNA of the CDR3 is TGCGCCAGCAGCCAAGATCGAGCGCGGTTAGGACTAGCGGGTCTATACAATGAGCAGTTCTTC. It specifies CASSQDRARLGLAGLYNEQFF.

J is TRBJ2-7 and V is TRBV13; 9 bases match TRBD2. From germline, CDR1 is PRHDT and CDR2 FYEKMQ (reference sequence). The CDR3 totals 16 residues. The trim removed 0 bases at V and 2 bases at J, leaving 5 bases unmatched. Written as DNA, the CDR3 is TGTGCCAGCAGCTTAGGTCGGCGGGAGGGCCCCTACGAGCAGTACTTC. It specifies CASSLGRREGPYEQYF.

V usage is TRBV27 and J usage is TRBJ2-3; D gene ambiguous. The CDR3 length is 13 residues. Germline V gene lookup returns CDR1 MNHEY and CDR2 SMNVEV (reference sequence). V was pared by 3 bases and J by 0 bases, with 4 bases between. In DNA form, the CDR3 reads TGTGCCAGCAGTTTTGCTAGCACAGATACGCAGTATTTT. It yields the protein CASSFASTDTQYF.

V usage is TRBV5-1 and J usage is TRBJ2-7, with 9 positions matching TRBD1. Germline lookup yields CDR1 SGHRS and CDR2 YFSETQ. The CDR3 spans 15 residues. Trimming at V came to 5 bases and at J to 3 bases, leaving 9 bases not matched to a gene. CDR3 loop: CASSFGGTGFYEQYF. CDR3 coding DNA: TGCGCCAGCAGTTTTGGAGGGACAGGGTTCTACGAGCAGTACTTC.

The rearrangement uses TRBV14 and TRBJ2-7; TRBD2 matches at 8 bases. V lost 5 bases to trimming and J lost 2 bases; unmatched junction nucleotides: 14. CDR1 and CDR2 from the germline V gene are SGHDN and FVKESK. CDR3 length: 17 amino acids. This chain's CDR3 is CASSAQLEAGVPYEQYF. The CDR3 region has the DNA TGTGCCAGCAGCGCACAGCTTGAAGCGGGAGTCCCCTACGAGCAGTACTTC.

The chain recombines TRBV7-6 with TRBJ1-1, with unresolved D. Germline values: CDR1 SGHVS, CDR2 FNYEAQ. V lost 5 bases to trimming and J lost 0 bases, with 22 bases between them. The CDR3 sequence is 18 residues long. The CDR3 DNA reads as TGTGCCAGCAGCCCCAGCCCCATAGAGTTAGGATTGAACACTGAAGCTTTCTTT. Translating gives CASSPSPIELGLNTEAFF.

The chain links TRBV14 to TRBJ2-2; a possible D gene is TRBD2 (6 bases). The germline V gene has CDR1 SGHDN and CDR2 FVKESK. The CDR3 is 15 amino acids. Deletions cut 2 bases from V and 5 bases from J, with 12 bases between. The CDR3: CASSQIGGNTGELFF. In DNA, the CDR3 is TGTGCCAGCAGCCAAATAGGCGGGAATACCGGGGAGCTGTTTTTT.

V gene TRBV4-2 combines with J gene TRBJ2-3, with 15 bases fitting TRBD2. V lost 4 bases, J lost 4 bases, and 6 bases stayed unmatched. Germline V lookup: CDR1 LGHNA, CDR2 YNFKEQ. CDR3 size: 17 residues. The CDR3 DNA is TGTGCCAGCAGCCGGGGACTAGCGGGAGGTTTGGCAGATACGCAGTATTTT. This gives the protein CASSRGLAGGLADTQYF.

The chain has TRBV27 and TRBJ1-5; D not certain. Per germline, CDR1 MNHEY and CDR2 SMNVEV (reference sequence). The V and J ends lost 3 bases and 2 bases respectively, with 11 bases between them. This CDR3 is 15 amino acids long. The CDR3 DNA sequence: TGTGCCAGCAGTTTCATAGGAGGCGGCAATCAGCCCCAGCATTTT. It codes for CASSFIGGGNQPQHF.